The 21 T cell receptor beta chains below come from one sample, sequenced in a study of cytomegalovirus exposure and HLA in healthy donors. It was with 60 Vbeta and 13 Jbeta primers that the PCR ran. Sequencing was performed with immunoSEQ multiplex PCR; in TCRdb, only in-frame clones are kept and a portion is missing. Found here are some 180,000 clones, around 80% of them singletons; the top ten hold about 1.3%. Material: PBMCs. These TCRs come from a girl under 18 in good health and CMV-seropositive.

The CDR3 nucleotides are TGCAGCGCCGGTACAGGGGGATTCACTGAAGCTTTCTTT. Amino acids: CSAGTGGFTEAFF. The chain has TRBV29-1 and TRBJ1-1; 8 bases align to TRBD1. Per the germline V gene, CDR1 is SQVTM and CDR2 is ANQGSEA. V dropped 7 bases and J dropped 4; count of bases not matched to a gene: 8. The CDR3 spans 13 residues. The variable domain in full, completed from reference TRBV29-1 and TRBJ1-1, reads SAVISQKPSRDICQRGTSLTIQCQVDSQVTMMFWYRQQPGQSLTLIATANQGSEATYESGFVIDKFPISRPNLTFSTLTVSNMSPEDSSIYLCSAGTGGFTEAFFGQGTRLTVV.

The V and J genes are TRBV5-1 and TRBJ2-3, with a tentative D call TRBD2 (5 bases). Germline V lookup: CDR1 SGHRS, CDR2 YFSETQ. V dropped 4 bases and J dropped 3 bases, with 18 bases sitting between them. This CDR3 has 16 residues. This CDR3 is CASSPNAARGTDTQYF. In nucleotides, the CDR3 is TGCGCCAGCAGCCCAAACGCGGCCCGAGGGACAGATACGCAGTATTTT.

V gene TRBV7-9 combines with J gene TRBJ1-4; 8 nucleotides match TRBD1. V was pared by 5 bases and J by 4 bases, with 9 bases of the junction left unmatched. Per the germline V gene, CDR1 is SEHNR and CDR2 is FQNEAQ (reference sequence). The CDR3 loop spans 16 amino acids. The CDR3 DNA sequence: TGTGCCAGCAGCGCCGGACAGGGAAGCATTAATGAAAAACTGTTTTTT. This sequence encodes CASSAGQGSINEKLFF. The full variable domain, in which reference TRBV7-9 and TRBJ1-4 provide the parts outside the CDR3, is DTGVSQNPRHKITKRGQNVTFRCDPISEHNRLYWYRQTLGQGPEFLTYFQNEAQLEKSRLLSDRFSAERPKGSFSTLEIQRTEQGDSAMYLCASSAGQGSINEKLFFGSGTQLSVL.

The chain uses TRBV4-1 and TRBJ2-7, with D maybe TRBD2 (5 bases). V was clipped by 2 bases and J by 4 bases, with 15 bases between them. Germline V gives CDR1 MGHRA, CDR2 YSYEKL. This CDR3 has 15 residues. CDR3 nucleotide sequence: TGCGCCAGCAGCCAACTTCCTTCGGGGTTTTACGAGCAGTACTTC. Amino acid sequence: CASSQLPSGFYEQYF.

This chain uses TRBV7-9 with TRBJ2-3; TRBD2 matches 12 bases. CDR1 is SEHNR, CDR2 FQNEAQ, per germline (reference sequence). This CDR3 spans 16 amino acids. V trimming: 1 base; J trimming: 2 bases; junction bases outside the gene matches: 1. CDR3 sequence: CASSLGLAGATDTQYF. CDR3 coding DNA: TGTGCCAGCAGCTTAGGACTAGCGGGAGCCACAGATACGCAGTATTTT.

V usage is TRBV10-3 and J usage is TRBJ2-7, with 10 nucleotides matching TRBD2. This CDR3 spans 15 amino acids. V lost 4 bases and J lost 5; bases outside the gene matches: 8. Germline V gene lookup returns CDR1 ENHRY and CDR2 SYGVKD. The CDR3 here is CAISVSSGSINEQYF. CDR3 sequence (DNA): TGTGCCATCAGTGTTTCTAGCGGGAGTATCAACGAGCAGTACTTC.

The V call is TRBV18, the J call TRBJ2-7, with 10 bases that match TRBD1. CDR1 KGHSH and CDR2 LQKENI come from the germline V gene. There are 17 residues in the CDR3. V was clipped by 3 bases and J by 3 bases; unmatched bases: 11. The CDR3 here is CASSPPGQGDDNYEQYF. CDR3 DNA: TGTGCCAGCTCACCCCCCGGACAGGGGGACGATAACTACGAGCAGTACTTC.

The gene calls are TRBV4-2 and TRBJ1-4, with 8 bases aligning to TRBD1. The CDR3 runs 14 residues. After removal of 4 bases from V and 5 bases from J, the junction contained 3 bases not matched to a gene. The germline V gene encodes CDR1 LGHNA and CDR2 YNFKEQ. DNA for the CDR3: TGTGCCAGCAGCCTGGACAGGGTAAATGAAAAACTGTTTTTT. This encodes CASSLDRVNEKLFF.

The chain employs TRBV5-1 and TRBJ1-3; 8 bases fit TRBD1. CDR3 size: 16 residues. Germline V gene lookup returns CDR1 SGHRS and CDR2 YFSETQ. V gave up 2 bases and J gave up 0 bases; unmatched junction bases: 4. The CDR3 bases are TGCGCCAGCAGCTTATTGGGACAGGTCTCTGGAAACACCATATATTTT. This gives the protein CASSLLGQVSGNTIYF.

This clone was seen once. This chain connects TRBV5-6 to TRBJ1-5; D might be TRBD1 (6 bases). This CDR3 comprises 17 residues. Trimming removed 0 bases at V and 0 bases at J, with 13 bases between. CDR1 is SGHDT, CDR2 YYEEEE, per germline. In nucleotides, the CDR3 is TGTGCCAGCAGCTTGGGGCAGGGACAATATAGCAATCAGCCCCAGCATTTT. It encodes CASSLGQGQYSNQPQHF.

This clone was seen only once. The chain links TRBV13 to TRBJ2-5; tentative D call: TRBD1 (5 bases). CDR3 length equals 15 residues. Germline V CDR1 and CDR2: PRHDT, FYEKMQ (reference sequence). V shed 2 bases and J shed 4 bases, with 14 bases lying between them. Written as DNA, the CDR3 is TGTGCCAGCAGCTTATTAGCCACCCAGGGAGAGACCCAGTACTTC. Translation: CASSLLATQGETQYF.

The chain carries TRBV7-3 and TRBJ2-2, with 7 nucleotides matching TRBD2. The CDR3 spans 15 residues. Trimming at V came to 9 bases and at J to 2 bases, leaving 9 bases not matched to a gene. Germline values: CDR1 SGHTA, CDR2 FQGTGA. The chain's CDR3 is CASTLAGHNTGELFF. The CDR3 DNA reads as TGTGCCAGTACCTTAGCGGGTCATAACACCGGGGAGCTGTTTTTT. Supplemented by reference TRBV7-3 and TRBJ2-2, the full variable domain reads GAGVSQTPSNKVTEKGKYVELRCDPISGHTALYWYRQSLGQGPEFLIYFQGTGAADDSGLPNDRFFAVRPEGSVSTLKIQRTERGDSAVYLCASTLAGHNTGELFFGEGSRLTVL.

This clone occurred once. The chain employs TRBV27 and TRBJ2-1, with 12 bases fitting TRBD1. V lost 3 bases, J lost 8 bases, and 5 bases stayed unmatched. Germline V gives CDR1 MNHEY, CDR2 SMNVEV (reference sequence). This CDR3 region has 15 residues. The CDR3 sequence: CASSLLGQGAYEQFF. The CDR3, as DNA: TGTGCCAGCAGTTTGTTGGGACAGGGGGCCTATGAGCAGTTCTTC.

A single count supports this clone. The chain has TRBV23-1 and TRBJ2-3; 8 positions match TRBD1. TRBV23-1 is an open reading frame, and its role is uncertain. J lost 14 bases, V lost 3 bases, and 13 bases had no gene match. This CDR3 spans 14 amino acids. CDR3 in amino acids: CASSHTDRGPLRYF. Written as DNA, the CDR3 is TGCGCCAGCAGTCACACTGACAGGGGACCTTTGCGGTATTTT.

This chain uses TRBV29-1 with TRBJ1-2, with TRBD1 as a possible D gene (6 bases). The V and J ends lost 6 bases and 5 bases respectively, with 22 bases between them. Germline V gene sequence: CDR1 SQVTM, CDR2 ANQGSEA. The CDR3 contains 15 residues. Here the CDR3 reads CSVRETARGDYGYTF. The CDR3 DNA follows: TGCAGCGTCCGTGAAACCGCCAGGGGTGATTATGGCTACACCTTC. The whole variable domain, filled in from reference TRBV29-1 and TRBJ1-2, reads SAVISQKPSRDICQRGTSLTIQCQVDSQVTMMFWYRQQPGQSLTLIATANQGSEATYESGFVIDKFPISRPNLTFSTLTVSNMSPEDSSIYLCSVRETARGDYGYTFGSGTRLTVV.

The chain's CDR3 is CASSSSPSGNGNTIYF. DNA for the CDR3: TGCGCCAGCAGCTCCTCACCGTCGGGTAACGGAAACACCATATATTTT. This chain uses TRBV5-1 with TRBJ1-3; D remains ambiguous. Trimming removed 3 bases at V and 4 bases at J, with 17 bases between. The V gene's germline CDR1 is SGHRS and CDR2 YFSETQ. There are 16 residues in the CDR3.

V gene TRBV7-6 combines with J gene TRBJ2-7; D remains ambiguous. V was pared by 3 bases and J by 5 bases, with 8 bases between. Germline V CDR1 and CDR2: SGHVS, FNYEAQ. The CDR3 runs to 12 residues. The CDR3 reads CASSLSENEQYF. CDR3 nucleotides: TGTGCCAGCAGCTTGAGCGAAAACGAGCAGTACTTC.

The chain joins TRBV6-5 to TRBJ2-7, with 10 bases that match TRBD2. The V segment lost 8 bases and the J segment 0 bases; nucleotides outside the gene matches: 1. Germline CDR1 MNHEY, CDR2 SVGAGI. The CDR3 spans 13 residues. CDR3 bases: TGTGCCAGCGGACTAGCGGTCTCCTACGAGCAGTACTTC. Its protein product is CASGLAVSYEQYF.

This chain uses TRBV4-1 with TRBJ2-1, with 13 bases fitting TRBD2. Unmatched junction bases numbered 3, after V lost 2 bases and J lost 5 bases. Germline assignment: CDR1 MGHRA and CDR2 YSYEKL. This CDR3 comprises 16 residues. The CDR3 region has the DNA TGCGCCAGCAGCCAACTGGGACTAGCGGGGAACAATGAGCAGTTCTTC. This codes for CASSQLGLAGNNEQFF.

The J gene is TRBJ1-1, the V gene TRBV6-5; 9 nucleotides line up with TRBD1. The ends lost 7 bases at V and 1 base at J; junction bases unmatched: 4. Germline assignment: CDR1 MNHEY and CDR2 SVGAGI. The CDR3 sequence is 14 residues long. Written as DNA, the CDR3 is TGTGCCAGCAATCCGGGACAGGGGAACACTGAAGCTTTCTTT. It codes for CASNPGQGNTEAFF.

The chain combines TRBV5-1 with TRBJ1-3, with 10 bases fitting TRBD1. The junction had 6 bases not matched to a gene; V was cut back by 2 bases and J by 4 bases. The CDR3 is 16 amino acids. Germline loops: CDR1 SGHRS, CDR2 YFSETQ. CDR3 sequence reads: CASSLPGQGLGNTIYF. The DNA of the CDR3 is TGCGCCAGCAGCTTACCGGGACAGGGGCTCGGAAACACCATATATTTT.